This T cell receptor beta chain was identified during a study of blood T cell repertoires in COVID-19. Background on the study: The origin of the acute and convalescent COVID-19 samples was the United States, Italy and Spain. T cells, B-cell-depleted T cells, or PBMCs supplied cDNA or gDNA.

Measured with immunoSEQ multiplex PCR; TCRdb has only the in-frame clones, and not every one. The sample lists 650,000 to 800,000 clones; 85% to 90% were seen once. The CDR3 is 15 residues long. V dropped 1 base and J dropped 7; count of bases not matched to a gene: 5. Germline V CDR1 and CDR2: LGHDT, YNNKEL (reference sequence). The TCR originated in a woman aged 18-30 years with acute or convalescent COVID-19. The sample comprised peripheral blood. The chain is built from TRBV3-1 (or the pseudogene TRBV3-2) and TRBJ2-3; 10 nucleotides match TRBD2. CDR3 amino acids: CASSQATSGAHTQYF. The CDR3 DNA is TGTGCCAGCAGCCAAGCTACTAGCGGGGCCCATACGCAGTATTTT.